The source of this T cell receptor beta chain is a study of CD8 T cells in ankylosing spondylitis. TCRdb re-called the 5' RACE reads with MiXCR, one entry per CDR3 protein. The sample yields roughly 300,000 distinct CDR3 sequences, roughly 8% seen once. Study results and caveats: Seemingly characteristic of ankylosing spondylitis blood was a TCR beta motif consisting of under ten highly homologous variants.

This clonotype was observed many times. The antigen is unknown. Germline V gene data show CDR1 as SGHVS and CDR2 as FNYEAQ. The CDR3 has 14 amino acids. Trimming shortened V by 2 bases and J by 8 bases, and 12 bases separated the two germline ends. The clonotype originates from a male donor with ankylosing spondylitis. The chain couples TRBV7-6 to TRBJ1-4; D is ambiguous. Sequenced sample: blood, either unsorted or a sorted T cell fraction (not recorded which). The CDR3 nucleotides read TGTGCCAGCAGCTTAAGGAGGAGGGAAGAAAAACTGTTTTTT. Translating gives CASSLRRREEKLFF.